These 15 T cell receptor beta chains came from one sample sequenced in a study of CD8 T cells in Susac syndrome. RNA was extracted with the RNeasy kit, and a quantity of roughly 0.5 to 1 ug was reverse transcribed using random hexamers. TCRdb fed the immunoSEQ multiplex PCR reads into MiXCR, producing one record per CDR3 protein. The sample lists 71,000 or so distinct CDR3 sequences; 95% to 96% were seen once. The sample taken for sequencing was CD4+ T cells from PBMCs. These receptors all stem from a human donor with multiple sclerosis.

The chain is built from TRBV5-1 and TRBJ2-3; no definite D call. Trimming cost V 1 base and J 2 bases, with 2 bases left between them. Germline V gene data show CDR1 as SGHRS and CDR2 as YFSETQ. The CDR3 covers 12 residues. This CDR3 reads CASSLPTDTQYF. Written as DNA, the CDR3 is TGCGCCAGCAGCTTGCCCACAGATACGCAGTATTTT.

This chain joins TRBV11-2 and TRBJ1-2; the D gene is possibly TRBD1 (5 bases). This CDR3 has 14 residues. V was pared by 5 bases and J by 7 bases, with 17 bases between. Germline CDR1 and CDR2: SGHAT and FQNNGV. The CDR3 DNA sequence: TGTGCCAGCAGCCTGCGCAGGGAGGGAGTTGGCTACACCTTC. Its translation: CASSLRREGVGYTF.

This clonotype occurred once. The chain couples TRBV29-1 to TRBJ1-1, with TRBD1 as a possible D gene (6 bases). CDR3 length: 13 amino acids. From germline, CDR1 is SQVTM and CDR2 ANQGSEA. V was shortened by 5 bases and J by 0 bases, with 10 bases between the two germline ends. The CDR3 DNA sequence: TGCAGCGTTAAGGACAGCCTGAACACTGAAGCTTTCTTT. Translating gives CSVKDSLNTEAFF.

This chain joins TRBV5-1 and TRBJ2-1; 8 bases agree with TRBD2. The V and J ends lost 7 bases and 1 base, in that order; junction bases with no gene match: 10. The CDR3 totals 16 residues. The V gene's germline CDR1 is SGHRS and CDR2 YFSETQ. CDR3 protein: CASRPSSGGSYNEQFF. In nucleotides, the CDR3 is TGCGCCAGCCGTCCTTCCAGCGGGGGATCCTACAATGAGCAGTTCTTC.

The rearrangement links TRBV12-3 or TRBV12-4 to TRBJ2-1; 9 nucleotides line up with TRBD2. The V segment lost 3 bases and the J segment 5 bases; nucleotides outside the gene matches: 11. This CDR3 spans 17 amino acids. The CDR3 region is CASSFGSGGVLDNEQFF. In DNA form, the CDR3 reads TGTGCCAGCAGTTTTGGTAGCGGGGGAGTTCTGGACAATGAGCAGTTCTTC.

The genes are TRBV4-3 and TRBJ2-7; TRBD2 matches 15 bases. The CDR3 totals 16 residues. J was trimmed by 4 bases and V by 4 bases; bases with no gene match: 5. In germline, CDR1 is LGHNA, CDR2 YSLEER. The CDR3 sequence: CASSRGLAGGQYEQYF. CDR3 nucleotides: TGCGCCAGCAGCCGCGGACTAGCGGGGGGGCAGTACGAGCAGTACTTC.

The chain uses TRBV21-1 and TRBJ2-7; TRBD1, as called in the table, went unchecked against the DNA. TRBV21-1 is flagged as a pseudogene. The CDR3 totals 18 residues. The CDR3 spells CASSRLRPGTGGIYEQYF. The CDR3 nucleotides are TGTGCCAGCAGCAGATTAAGACCCGGGACAGGGGGCATCTACGAGCAGTACTTC.

This clonotype was found once. The chain combines TRBV4-1 with TRBJ2-3, with 9 bases lining up with TRBD2. V lost 1 base and J lost 2; bases outside the gene matches: 7. Germline V CDR1 and CDR2: MGHRA, YSYEKL. The CDR3 spans 17 residues. The CDR3 is CASSQVAGVTNTDTQYF. The CDR3 DNA reads TGCGCCAGCAGCCAAGTAGCGGGGGTTACTAACACAGATACGCAGTATTTT.

About this clonotype itself: One junction end disagrees with the germline gene, perhaps due to a read error. The genes are TRBV7-7 and TRBJ2-2, with D perhaps being TRBD1 or TRBD2 (6 bases each). CDR3 length equals 16 residues. Germline V lookup: CDR1 SSHAT, CDR2 FNYEAQ (reference sequence). The CDR3 protein is CASSARTGANTGELFF. CDR3 nucleotide sequence: TGTGCTAGCAGCGCCCGGACGGGGGCTAACACCGGGGAGCTGTTTTTT.

The rearrangement joins TRBV19 to TRBJ2-5; tentatively, D is TRBD1 (5 bases). CDR1 and CDR2 (germline): LNHDA, SQIVND (reference sequence). V lost 2 bases and J 3 bases, leaving 7 bases between the germline ends. The CDR3 consists of 13 residues. This CDR3 reads CASSIQGKETQYF. CDR3 in DNA: TGTGCCAGTAGTATACAGGGTAAAGAGACCCAGTACTTC.

This chain links TRBV20-1 with TRBJ2-7; a weak D match, TRBD1 (6 bases). Germline V gene lookup returns CDR1 DFQATT and CDR2 SNEGSKA (reference sequence). The ends were cut back, 0 bases at V and 3 bases at J, with 12 bases in the middle. The CDR3 has 14 residues. In DNA, the CDR3 is TGCAGTGCTAGAGAAGGCGACAGGAACTACGAGCAGTACTTC. Translating it yields CSAREGDRNYEQYF.

The V and J genes are TRBV2 and TRBJ2-3; D is possibly TRBD1 (5 bases). CDR1 SNHLY and CDR2 FYNNEI come from the germline V gene. Trimming removed 2 bases from V and 5 bases from J, with 11 bases in between. The CDR3 is made up of 14 amino acids. CDR3 loop: CASSELWGGDTQYF. The CDR3 DNA sequence: TGTGCCAGCAGTGAATTATGGGGCGGAGATACGCAGTATTTT.

The chain carries TRBV20-1 and TRBJ2-5; 10 bases align to TRBD1. Germline-derived CDR1 and CDR2 are DFQATT and SNEGSKA (reference sequence). This CDR3 comprises 14 residues. Trimming took 6 bases from V and 4 from J; bases not matched to a gene: 8. CDR3 amino acids: CSASDRGRGETQYF. The CDR3 DNA sequence: TGCAGTGCATCTGACAGGGGGCGAGGAGAGACCCAGTACTTC.

The chain uses TRBV12-3 or TRBV12-4 and TRBJ2-3; the D gene is possibly TRBD1 (6 bases). This CDR3 contains 15 residues. V lost 5 bases to trimming and J lost 2 bases, with 14 bases between them. The CDR3 region is CASSRSTGHTDTQYF. CDR3 sequence (DNA): TGTGCCAGCAGTCGGTCGACAGGCCACACAGATACGCAGTATTTT.

V usage is TRBV20-1 and J usage is TRBJ2-5; 11 positions match TRBD2. The CDR3 contains 16 residues. Trimming at V came to 3 bases and at J to 0 bases, leaving 6 bases not matched to a gene. The germline gives CDR1 DFQATT, CDR2 SNEGSKA (reference sequence). The chain's CDR3 is CSASHPSGGYQETQYF. DNA of the CDR3: TGCAGTGCTAGTCATCCTAGCGGGGGGTACCAAGAGACCCAGTACTTC.